The 30 T cell receptor beta chains listed next were all sequenced from one sample in a study of blood T cell repertoires in COVID-19. Clones were sequenced by immunoSEQ multiplex PCR, and TCRdb holds only the in-frame ones, with some missing. The sample holds 140,000 or so clones, around 87% seen once. Sequenced: peripheral blood. These receptors were taken from a man in his forties or fifties who had recovered from COVID-19.

This clone occurred a few times. The chain joins TRBV30 to TRBJ1-6; D gene uncertain. Trimming took 3 bases from V and 5 from J, leaving 14 bases between them. This CDR3 is built from 15 residues. Germline CDR1 and CDR2: GTSNPN and SVGIG (reference sequence). The CDR3 coding sequence is TGTGCCTGGAGGGGAGACACAAAGGATAATTCACCCCTCCACTTT. This translates into CAWRGDTKDNSPLHF.

The CDR3 spells CASSVGAEAETQYF. CDR3 DNA: TGTGCCAGCAGCGTAGGGGCGGAGGCGGAGACCCAGTACTTC. The genes are TRBV9 and TRBJ2-5, with TRBD2 as a possible D gene (5 bases). Looked up from germline, CDR1 is SGDLS and CDR2 is YYNGEE. V lost 0 bases and J lost 5, with 11 bases in between. This CDR3 region has 14 residues.

The chain uses TRBV2 and TRBJ1-2; 9 bases are a match to TRBD1. Germline CDR1 SNHLY, CDR2 FYNNEI. The V and J ends lost 3 bases and 4 bases, in that order; junction bases with no gene match: 6. This CDR3 is 15 amino acids long. As DNA, the CDR3 is TGTGCCAGCAGTGAGGACAGGGGCCCTACCTATGGCTACACCTTC. This gives the protein CASSEDRGPTYGYTF.

The V call is TRBV4-2, the J call TRBJ1-6; maybe TRBD1 (5 bases). Germline CDR1 reads LGHNA; CDR2 reads YNFKEQ. V was shortened by 0 bases and J by 11 bases, with 20 bases between the two germline ends. The length of the CDR3 is 17 residues. The CDR3 nucleotides read TGTGCCAGCAGCCAAGATTGGGGGAGGGAGGTTGGGACACCCCTCCACTTT. Residues: CASSQDWGREVGTPLHF.

This sequence joins TRBV7-2 and TRBJ2-2; no reliable D call. The CDR3 contains 13 residues. Germline V lookup: CDR1 SGHTA, CDR2 FQGNSA. The V end was cut by 1 base, the J end by 5 bases, with 5 bases between. CDR3 protein: CASSLVQTGELFF. CDR3 nucleotides: TGTGCCAGCAGCTTAGTACAGACCGGGGAGCTGTTTTTT.

V and J are TRBV19 and TRBJ2-7; 10 nucleotides match TRBD1. Germline trimming cut 5 bases from V and 1 base from J; bases unmatched to any gene: 8. Per the germline V gene, CDR1 is LNHDA and CDR2 is SQIVND (reference sequence). The CDR3 sequence is 16 residues long. CDR3 residues: CASSPLPGQGSYEQYF. The CDR3 nucleotides are TGTGCCAGTAGTCCACTCCCGGGACAGGGGTCCTACGAGCAGTACTTC.

This chain joins TRBV6-5 and TRBJ2-1; no clear D. Trimming removed 6 bases at V and 3 bases at J, with 12 bases between. CDR1 and CDR2 (germline): MNHEY, SVGAGI. The CDR3 totals 14 residues. This CDR3 is CASSPGRLYNEQFF. Here the CDR3 DNA reads TGTGCCAGCAGCCCAGGCCGGCTCTACAATGAGCAGTTCTTC.

The chain joins TRBV5-1 to TRBJ1-5; D may be TRBD1 (6 bases). Per the germline V gene, CDR1 is SGHRS and CDR2 is YFSETQ. This CDR3 has 14 residues. With 2 bases removed from V and 6 bases from J, the gap between germline ends came to 12 bases. CDR3 region: CASSLRGMGQPQHF. The DNA for the CDR3 is TGCGCCAGCAGCTTAAGGGGGATGGGTCAGCCCCAGCATTTT.

J is TRBJ1-1 and V is TRBV18, with a weak D call TRBD1 (5 bases). The CDR3 is 16 residues long. Trimming removed 3 bases at V and 0 bases at J, with 14 bases between. Germline V gives CDR1 KGHSH, CDR2 LQKENI. Written as DNA, the CDR3 is TGTGCCAGCTCACCCAATTTTGGGGGGTTGAACACTGAAGCTTTCTTT. It codes for CASSPNFGGLNTEAFF.

The chain has TRBV5-4 and TRBJ2-1, with D maybe TRBD2 (7 bases). This CDR3 region has 15 residues. V was trimmed by 0 bases and J by 7 bases, leaving 14 bases between them. Germline V lookup: CDR1 SGHNT, CDR2 YYREEE (reference sequence). The DNA of the CDR3 is TGTGCCAGCAGCTTGGGGGGGGGCCTAAGGAATGAGCAGTTCTTC. Its translation: CASSLGGGLRNEQFF.

V gene TRBV2 combines with J gene TRBJ2-3; a weak D match, TRBD1 (6 bases). Looked up from germline, CDR1 is SNHLY and CDR2 is FYNNEI. Deletions cut 4 bases from V and 5 bases from J, with 19 bases between. CDR3 length equals 16 residues. The CDR3 loop is CASSGRQAVRKDTQYF. CDR3 DNA: TGTGCCAGCAGTGGACGACAGGCGGTCCGGAAAGATACGCAGTATTTT. Complete variable domain (other parts from reference TRBV2 and TRBJ2-3): EPEVTQTPSHQVTQMGQEVILRCVPISNHLYFYWYRQILGQKVEFLVSFYNNEISEKSEIFDDQFSVERPDGSNFTLKIRSTKLEDSAMYFCASSGRQAVRKDTQYFGPGTRLTVL.

The CDR3 is CASSQEKGLAQEQFF. The DNA for the CDR3 is TGTGCCAGCAGCCAAGAGAAGGGACTAGCGCAGGAGCAGTTCTTC. V gene TRBV3-1 (or the pseudogene TRBV3-2) combines with J gene TRBJ2-1; TRBD2 matches 10 bases. V was pared by 0 bases and J by 10 bases, with 6 bases of the junction left unmatched. The CDR3 is 15 residues long. The germline CDR1 and CDR2 sequences are LGHDT and YNNKEL (reference sequence).

The chain joins TRBV19 to TRBJ2-3; possibly TRBD1 for D (6 bases). The length of the CDR3 is 15 residues. V shed 3 bases and J shed 2 bases, with 12 bases lying between them. The germline CDR1 and CDR2 sequences are LNHDA and SQIVND (reference sequence). The CDR3 nucleotides read TGTGCCAGTAGTATGTCACAGGGTTACACAGATACGCAGTATTTT. Encoded protein: CASSMSQGYTDTQYF.

This clone was recorded once. This chain uses TRBV5-1 with TRBJ2-5; perhaps TRBD1 as D (6 bases). The V gene lost 3 bases and the J gene lost 1 base, with 7 bases spanning the gap. CDR3 length: 13 amino acids. From germline, CDR1 is SGHRS and CDR2 YFSETQ. CDR3 sequence (DNA): TGCGCCAGCAGCTCGACAGGCCAAGAGACCCAGTACTTC. It translates to CASSSTGQETQYF.

The chain couples TRBV30 to TRBJ1-4; D is possibly TRBD1 (6 bases). Germline CDR1 and CDR2: GTSNPN and SVGIG (reference sequence). This CDR3 spans 14 amino acids. V was cut by 0 bases and J by 4 bases, with 9 bases left in between. In DNA form, the CDR3 reads TGTGCCTGGAGTGTACTACAGGGTAATGAAAAACTGTTTTTT. Translating it yields CAWSVLQGNEKLFF.

This chain uses TRBV9 with TRBJ2-1; 13 bases line up with TRBD2. V dropped 2 bases and J dropped 1; count of bases not matched to a gene: 6. Germline CDR1 is SGDLS and CDR2 is YYNGEE. This CDR3 spans 18 amino acids. The CDR3 DNA follows: TGTGCCAGCAGCGTGCGGACTAGCGGGAGATATTCCTACAATGAGCAGTTCTTC. The encoded protein is CASSVRTSGRYSYNEQFF.

The genes are TRBV3-1 (or the pseudogene TRBV3-2) and TRBJ2-1; TRBD1 aligns across 10 bases. CDR1 is LGHDT and CDR2 is YNNKEL in the germline V gene (reference sequence). CDR3 length equals 16 residues. J gave up 5 bases and V 1 base, and 5 bases lay outside the gene matches. CDR3 amino acids: CASSQVGQGNHNEQFF. DNA for the CDR3: TGTGCCAGCAGCCAAGTGGGACAGGGGAACCACAATGAGCAGTTCTTC.

V and J are TRBV29-1 and TRBJ2-7; unclear D gene. V lost 4 bases and J lost 6, with 13 bases in between. The CDR3 contains 12 residues. Germline CDR1 reads SQVTM; CDR2 reads ANQGSEA. The CDR3 DNA is TGCAGCGTTGGTCCCAGTCTAGTCGAGCAGTACTTC. Its protein is CSVGPSLVEQYF.

This clone was seen more than once but under ten times. The chain couples TRBV4-1 to TRBJ1-4; D perhaps matches TRBD1 (6 bases). CDR1 is MGHRA and CDR2 is YSYEKL in the germline V gene. The CDR3 is made up of 12 amino acids. The germline V and J ends were trimmed by 1 base and 14 bases, with 11 bases remaining between them. The CDR3 reads CASSQGGLRLFF. For the CDR3, the DNA is TGCGCCAGCAGCCAAGGGGGGCTACGCCTGTTTTTT.

In its sample, this clone was seen a few times. The chain recombines TRBV4-1 with TRBJ2-1, with 9 bases matching TRBD2. V was pared by 2 bases and J by 8 bases, with 10 bases of the junction left unmatched. Germline CDR1 reads MGHRA; CDR2 reads YSYEKL. The length of the CDR3 is 16 residues. The chain's CDR3 is CASSQYLRGGPHEQFF. The CDR3 DNA reads TGCGCCAGCAGCCAATACCTGCGGGGGGGCCCTCATGAGCAGTTCTTC.

The V gene is TRBV5-1, the J gene TRBJ2-3; D not resolved. This CDR3 comprises 14 residues. The germline V gene has CDR1 SGHRS and CDR2 YFSETQ. The V and J ends lost 0 bases and 2 bases respectively, with 7 bases between them. CDR3 region: CASSLGSPTDTQYF. DNA for the CDR3: TGCGCCAGCAGCTTGGGTAGTCCCACAGATACGCAGTATTTT.

V is TRBV19 and J is TRBJ1-1, with D perhaps TRBD1 (6 bases). The CDR3 has 14 amino acids. Looked up from germline, CDR1 is LNHDA and CDR2 is SQIVND (reference sequence). Trimming cost V 5 bases and J 5 bases, with 15 bases left between them. CDR3 coding DNA: TGTGCCAGTAGTGCCCCTCCGGGGACAACTGAAGCTTTCTTT. This encodes CASSAPPGTTEAFF.

The rearrangement uses TRBV7-2 and TRBJ1-3; TRBD1 is a possible D gene (5 bases). Germline V gene lookup returns CDR1 SGHTA and CDR2 FQGNSA. CDR3 length: 15 amino acids. Trimming removed 5 bases at V and 3 bases at J, with 14 bases between. CDR3 sequence (DNA): TGTGCCAGCAGCCGCCGGAGGGGCGGTGGAAACACCATATATTTT. It yields the protein CASSRRRGGGNTIYF.

This sequence joins TRBV19 and TRBJ1-1; D is possibly TRBD1 (6 bases). Deletions cut 6 bases from V and 1 base from J, with 9 bases between. From germline, CDR1 is LNHDA and CDR2 SQIVND (reference sequence). The CDR3 is made up of 13 amino acids. The CDR3 nucleotides are TGTGCCAGTAGCCAGGGGAAGAACACTGAAGCTTTCTTT. Amino acids: CASSQGKNTEAFF.

Written as DNA, the CDR3 is TGTGCCAGCAGCTTGGCAGGGATCTCCTACGAGCAGTACTTC. Its protein is CASSLAGISYEQYF. This chain links TRBV5-6 with TRBJ2-7; TRBD1 is a possible D gene (5 bases). Trimming took 0 bases from V and 0 from J, leaving 7 bases between them. From germline, CDR1 is SGHDT and CDR2 YYEEEE. The CDR3 spans 14 residues.

The chain links TRBV10-1 to TRBJ2-1, with D possibly being TRBD2 (5 bases). Trimming removed 0 bases at V and 9 bases at J, with 9 bases between. The CDR3 has 13 residues. Germline CDR1 and CDR2: WNHNN and SYGVQD (reference sequence). CDR3 region: CASSESPSGEQFF. Written as DNA, the CDR3 is TGCGCCAGCAGTGAGTCCCCCAGCGGTGAGCAGTTCTTC.

The genes are TRBV6-5 and TRBJ2-1; 13 nucleotides align to TRBD2. Trimming cost V 6 bases and J 8 bases; bases outside gene matches: 7. This CDR3 is built from 15 residues. The germline V gene encodes CDR1 MNHEY and CDR2 SVGAGI. The CDR3 here is CASSRGLAGWDEQFF. CDR3 bases: TGTGCCAGCAGCCGGGGACTAGCGGGGTGGGATGAGCAGTTCTTC.

V usage is TRBV5-1 and J usage is TRBJ2-1; D is perhaps TRBD1 (6 bases). The length of the CDR3 is 16 residues. V was cut by 0 bases and J by 7 bases, with 17 bases left in between. CDR1 SGHRS and CDR2 YFSETQ come from the germline V gene. DNA of the CDR3: TGCGCCAGCAGCTTGGTAGACTGGGGGCTTCGGAATGAGCAGTTCTTC. This translates into CASSLVDWGLRNEQFF.

This chain uses TRBV19 with TRBJ2-1, with 8 bases matching TRBD1. Looked up from germline, CDR1 is LNHDA and CDR2 is SQIVND (reference sequence). The CDR3 sequence is 17 residues long. With 3 bases clipped from V and 6 bases from J, the junction kept 13 bases outside the gene matches. CDR3 protein: CASSMVVGTGEGNEQFF. CDR3 DNA: TGTGCCAGTAGTATGGTAGTTGGGACAGGTGAGGGCAATGAGCAGTTCTTC.

The V and J genes are TRBV21-1 and TRBJ1-1. TRBV21-1 represents a pseudogene. The CDR3 has 18 residues. The CDR3 DNA sequence: TGTGCCAGCAGCAAAATGCAAATTCCCTGGGGGGGGAACACTGAAGCTTTCTTT. It translates to CASSKMQIPWGGNTEAFF.